A selection of T cell receptor beta chains follows, all from one sample in a study of blood T cells in healthy people across ages. TCRdb re-called the 5' RACE reads through MiXCR, storing one row per CDR3 protein. Found here are roughly 930,000 distinct CDR3 sequences, roughly 48% of them singletons; the top ten hold roughly 13%. The sequenced sample consisted of blood. These receptors were obtained from a man under 40 in good health. CDR3s include the opening cysteine and the closing phenylalanine or tryptophan. The D gene is left open where the match is weak. Clone size appears in some rows only: once, few, many, or a class for an expanded clone.

TRBJ2-7,TRBD2,TRBV5-6,-,CASSYSGVPYEQYF,TGTGCCAGCAGCTATAGCGGGGTGCCCTACGAGCAGTACTTC
TRBJ1-2,-,TRBV3-1,many,CASSDNHGGSGYTF,TGTGCCAGCAGCGACAACCATGGGGGGAGCGGCTACACCTTC
TRBJ2-3,-,TRBV7-2,few,CASSPGGGIDTQYF,TGTGCCAGCAGCCCCGGGGGCGGTATAGATACGCAGTATTTT
TRBJ1-6,-,TRBV9,-,CASSVVDSGTGRNSPLHF,TGTGCCAGCAGCGTAGTAGATTCCGGGACGGGTAGAAATTCACCCCTCCACTTT
TRBJ1-1,-,TRBV5-1,few,CASSLEEGGSTEAFF,TGCGCCAGCAGCTTGGAAGAAGGGGGAAGTACTGAAGCTTTCTTT
TRBJ1-2,TRBD1,TRBV6-2/TRBV6-3,few,CASGDSHLGYGYTF,TGTGCCAGCGGGGACAGCCATTTGGGCTATGGCTACACCTTC
TRBJ2-7,-,TRBV3-1,-,CASSHSGNSYEQYF,TGTGCCAGCAGCCATTCAGGGAACTCCTACGAGCAGTACTTC
TRBJ2-3,TRBD1,TRBV6-4,once,CASSPQGDSTTDTQYF,TGTGCCAGCAGCCCACAGGGGGACTCTACCACAGATACGCAGTATTTT
TRBJ1-1,TRBD1,TRBV7-9,-,CASSLGDRVAAFF,TGTGCCAGCAGCTTAGGAGACAGGGTTGCAGCTTTCTTT
TRBJ1-2,-,TRBV10-3,-,CAISESVYGYTF,TGTGCCATCAGTGAGTCCGTCTATGGCTACACCTTC
TRBJ2-1,TRBD2,TRBV10-3,-,CAAQSGGDNEQFF,TGTGCCGCCCAGAGCGGGGGGGACAATGAGCAGTTCTTC
TRBJ1-5,TRBD1,TRBV6-5,few,CASSYSGTGVPQHF,TGTGCCAGCAGTTACTCCGGGACAGGGGTACCCCAGCATTTT
TRBJ1-3,-,TRBV7-2,-,CASSQQVSGNIIYF,TGTGCCAGCAGCCAACAGGTCTCTGGAAACATCATATATTTT
TRBJ2-1,-,TRBV11-1,-,CASHSGVTDEQFF,TGTGCCAGCCACTCCGGGGTAACTGATGAGCAGTTCTTC
TRBJ1-5,-,TRBV7-9,-,CASALGGDSNQPQHF,TGTGCCAGCGCGCTGGGCGGGGACAGCAATCAGCCCCAGCATTTT
TRBJ1-2,-,TRBV11-2,-,CASSLAGPLYGYTF,TGTGCCAGCAGCTTAGCTGGGCCTCTCTATGGCTACACCTTC
TRBJ1-2,-,TRBV11-2,many,CASSSRPDNLYGYTF,TGTGCCAGCAGCTCGAGGCCCGACAATCTCTATGGCTACACCTTC
TRBJ2-1,TRBD2,TRBV29-1,few,CSVARTSGPSSYNEQFF,TGCAGCGTCGCCCGGACTAGCGGGCCCAGCTCCTACAATGAGCAGTTCTTC
TRBJ2-5,TRBD2,TRBV28,many,CASTSGGGYETQYF,TGTGCCAGCACTAGCGGGGGGGGCTACGAGACCCAGTACTTC
TRBJ1-4,-,TRBV20-1,once,CSARELGDSNEKLFF,TGCAGTGCTAGAGAGCTAGGGGACTCTAATGAAAAACTGTTTTTT
TRBJ2-6,-,TRBV2,-,CASWAQGGSGANVLTF,TGTGCCAGCTGGGCCCAGGGGGGTTCTGGGGCCAACGTCCTGACTTTC
TRBJ2-5,TRBD2,TRBV24-1,-,CATSETSAQETQYF,TGTGCCACCAGTGAGACTAGCGCGCAAGAGACCCAGTACTTC
TRBJ2-3,TRBD2,TRBV5-1,-,CASSERGGLPDTQYF,TGCGCCAGCAGCGAACGGGGGGGCCTCCCAGATACGCAGTATTTT
TRBJ1-6,TRBD1,TRBV7-8,-,CASSPRTGGENSPLHF,TGTGCCAGCAGCCCAAGGACAGGGGGGGAGAATTCACCCCTCCACTTT
TRBJ1-4,-,TRBV5-1,-,CASSSRPPELFF,TGCGCCAGCAGCTCCAGACCTCCAGAACTGTTTTTT
TRBJ1-5,TRBD1,TRBV3-1,-,CASSQFVAGGEPQHF,TGTGCCAGCAGCCAATTTGTAGCAGGGGGGGAGCCCCAGCATTTT
TRBJ1-1,-,TRBV20-1,-,CSARDRRETEAFF,TGCAGTGCTAGAGATAGGAGGGAAACTGAAGCTTTCTTT
TRBJ2-7,-,TRBV10-3,few,CAISDQDRDYEQYF,TGTGCCATCAGTGATCAGGACAGAGACTACGAGCAGTACTTC
TRBJ2-3,-,TRBV20-1,few,CSAQDYPSQYF,TGCAGTGCCCAGGACTACCCATCGCAGTATTTT
TRBJ2-1,TRBD2,TRBV11-2,-,CASSPVGGAVNEQFF,TGTGCCAGCAGCCCCGTCGGGGGGGCGGTCAATGAGCAGTTCTTC
TRBJ2-7,TRBD1,TRBV12-3/TRBV12-4,-,CASSLGTGEAEQYF,TGTGCCAGCAGTCTAGGGACAGGGGAGGCCGAGCAGTACTTC
TRBJ2-1,TRBD2,TRBV20-1,-,CSASLAGRQHEQFF,TGCAGTGCTAGCCTAGCGGGCCGCCAGCATGAGCAGTTCTTC
TRBJ2-1,TRBD2,TRBV7-8,-,CASSPRTSGAYEQFF,TGTGCCAGCAGCCCGCGGACTAGCGGCGCCTACGAGCAGTTCTTC
TRBJ1-1,-,TRBV20-1,few,CSAPQGNTEAFF,TGCAGTGCTCCCCAGGGGAACACTGAAGCTTTCTTT
TRBJ1-1,-,TRBV27,-,CASSRWGMNTEAFF,TGTGCCAGCAGTAGATGGGGGATGAACACTGAAGCTTTCTTT
TRBJ1-1,-,TRBV10-3,-,CAISESGVGTEAFF,TGTGCCATCAGTGAGTCAGGGGTTGGCACTGAAGCTTTCTTT
TRBJ2-7,-,TRBV28,-,CASGGNSYEQYF,TGTGCCAGCGGGGGCAACTCCTACGAGCAGTACTTC
TRBJ1-2,-,TRBV28,-,CASSSMTAPLPYGYTF,TGTGCCAGCAGTTCTATGACAGCCCCTCTACCCTATGGCTACACCTTC
TRBJ2-7,-,TRBV24-1,-,CATRGGGGEQYF,TGTGCCACCAGGGGAGGGGGCGGCGAGCAGTACTTC
TRBJ1-6,-,TRBV25-1,-,CASSESFNSPLHF,TGTGCCAGCAGTGAGAGTTTCAATTCACCCCTCCACTTT
TRBJ2-7,-,TRBV7-9,-,CASTSRTDTYEQYF,TGTGCCAGCACCTCCAGGACAGATACCTACGAGCAGTACTTC
TRBJ2-7,-,TRBV6-2/TRBV6-3,-,CASSRLVAEQYF,TGTGCCAGCAGCCGACTAGTTGCTGAGCAGTACTTC
TRBJ2-6,-,TRBV5-1,-,CASSLDLTGSGANVLTF,TGCGCCAGCAGCTTGGATCTTACGGGCTCTGGGGCCAACGTCCTGACTTTC
TRBJ2-7,TRBD1,TRBV20-1,few,CSAAPGTVSYEQYF,TGCAGTGCTGCTCCTGGGACAGTCTCCTACGAGCAGTACTTC
TRBJ2-7,-,TRBV12-3/TRBV12-4,-,CASRQGYWPYEQYF,TGTGCCAGCAGGCAGGGCTATTGGCCCTACGAGCAGTACTTC
TRBJ1-1,-,TRBV3-1,-,CASSRNRGMNTEAFF,TGTGCCAGCTCCCGAAATCGGGGGATGAACACTGAAGCTTTCTTT
TRBJ2-3,-,TRBV5-1,once,CASSFQDTSTDTQYF,TGCGCCAGCAGCTTCCAGGACACGAGCACAGATACGCAGTATTTT
TRBJ1-1,-,TRBV5-1,-,CASSLERGGAEAFF,TGCGCCAGCAGCTTGGAAAGGGGGGGGGCTGAAGCTTTCTTT
TRBJ2-5,TRBD1,TRBV7-2,many,CASSLGQEQYF,TGTGCCAGCAGCCTCGGACAGGAGCAGTACTTC
TRBJ2-3,TRBD1,TRBV7-9,few,CASSLRTGNSGTDTQYF,TGTGCCAGCAGCTTACGGACAGGGAATTCTGGCACAGATACGCAGTATTTT
TRBJ2-7,-,TRBV12-3/TRBV12-4,-,CASSLAHYTYEQYF,TGTGCCAGCAGTTTAGCTCACTATACCTACGAGCAGTACTTC
TRBJ2-4,TRBD2,TRBV7-2,-,CASGVEGSGGLLAKNIQYF,TGTGCCAGCGGCGTTGAAGGTAGCGGGGGGCTCTTAGCCAAAAACATTCAGTACTTC
TRBJ1-5,TRBD1,TRBV20-1,-,CSAGGGQGYQPQHF,TGCAGTGCTGGGGGTGGACAGGGGTATCAGCCCCAGCATTTT
TRBJ1-4,-,TRBV7-9,few,CASSSTGTQDMLFF,TGTGCCAGCAGCTCCACCGGGACGCAGGATATGCTGTTTTTT